The entry below gives a single T cell receptor (beta chain) sequence along with its context. Per the original data handling: By means of reference gene primer amplification, nucleated cell counts were estimated. TCRdb's copy holds only in-frame clones and misses some; the assay was immunoSEQ multiplex PCR. That table furnishes V, J and clone size, whereas the DNA furnished D and trimming. The data contain 150,000 or so clones, 80% to 85% of them seen just once; the ten biggest clones take up roughly 5%. The sample comes from a study of blood T cell repertoires in COVID-19. Study summary: The cDNA or gDNA used as material had been derived from T cells, B-cell-depleted T cells, or PBMCs.

J was trimmed by 0 bases and V by 8 bases; bases with no gene match: 15. Germline CDR1 is SQVTM and CDR2 is ANQGSEA. The CDR3 extends over 19 amino acids. Which cohort a participant joined came from the clinical history participants gave. A COVID-19 case was met by exposed participants within 2 weeks before study entry. The sequencing input was PBMCs or T cells enriched from blood (not recorded which). This chain joins TRBV29-1 and TRBJ2-2, with TRBD2 matching 13 bases. The sequence derives from a man between 65 and 85 years old who had been exposed to COVID-19. The chain's CDR3 is CSHKKRTSGGDANTGELFF. CDR3 DNA: TGCAGCCACAAAAAACGGACTAGCGGGGGAGACGCGAACACCGGGGAGCTGTTTTTT.